The rows below give T cell receptor beta chains drawn from one sample of a study of T cell changes during pregnancy in multiple sclerosis. The method was immunoSEQ multiplex PCR; TCRdb's version includes in-frame clones alone and lacks a portion of them. The data show some 80,000 clones, around 94% seen once. Sequencing was performed on CD4+ T cells from peripheral blood mononuclear cells, taken after pregnancy. These receptors came from a female donor with multiple sclerosis, enrolled in a pregnancy study. The CDR3 runs from the conserved cysteine through the conserved F or W. D genes are given only for firm matches. Clone size appears in some rows only: once, few, many, or a class for an expanded clone.

NA	NA	TRBV5-1	TRBJ2-3	CASSLGGRSWGTDTQYF	TGCGCCAGCAGCTTGGGTGGGAGGTCGTGGGGCACAGATACGCAGTATTTT
NA	TRBD1	TRBV19	TRBJ1-1	CASRGTGEGEAFF	TGTGCCAGTAGGGGGACAGGGGAAGGTGAAGCTTTCTTT
NA	NA	TRBV5-6	TRBJ2-3	CASSLWWGGKADTQYF	TGTGCCAGCAGCTTGTGGTGGGGCGGGAAAGCAGATACGCAGTATTTT
NA	TRBD2	TRBV5-4	TRBJ2-1	CASSPGTSGYNEQFF	TGTGCCAGCAGCCCCGGGACTAGCGGATACAATGAGCAGTTCTTC
NA	NA	TRBV25-1	TRBJ1-3	CASSGIRGRDTIYF	TGTGCCAGCAGTGGTATAAGGGGGAGGGACACCATATATTTT
NA	NA	TRBV6-1	TRBJ2-5	CASSEEGRAPETQYF	TGTGCCAGCAGTGAGGAGGGGCGCGCCCCAGAGACCCAGTACTTC
NA	TRBD2	TRBV9	TRBJ2-5	CASSVGLAGGKQETQYF	TGTGCCAGCAGCGTGGGACTAGCGGGAGGGAAACAAGAGACCCAGTACTTC
NA	NA	TRBV5-8	TRBJ2-3	CASSFETGTSTDTQYF	TGTGCCAGCAGCTTCGAAACCGGGACTAGCACAGATACGCAGTATTTT
NA	NA	TRBV7-2	TRBJ2-2	CASSSTQNTGELFF	TGTGCCAGCAGCTCGACACAGAACACCGGGGAGCTGTTTTTT
NA	TRBD1	TRBV28	TRBJ2-7	CASSPTGGSYEQYF	TGTGCCAGCAGTCCGACAGGGGGCTCCTACGAGCAGTACTTC
NA	NA	TRBV28	TRBJ2-3	CASSFPTVTDTQYF	TGTGCCAGCAGTTTCCCGACTGTCACAGATACGCAGTATTTT
once	TRBD1	TRBV2	TRBJ1-4	CASSVRRQGSEKLFF	TGTGCCAGCAGTGTTAGGCGACAGGGGTCCGAAAAACTGTTTTTT
NA	TRBD2	TRBV10-3	TRBJ2-2	CAIRLAPTGELFF	TGTGCCATCAGACTAGCGCCTACCGGGGAGCTGTTTTTT
once	TRBD1	TRBV7-2	TRBJ2-7	CASSFGTVGYEQYF	TGTGCCAGCAGCTTCGGGACAGTGGGCTACGAGCAGTACTTC
NA	TRBD1	TRBV28	TRBJ2-7	CASSPPGTGGHEQYF	TGTGCCAGCAGTCCCCCCGGGACAGGGGGCCACGAGCAGTACTTC
once	NA	TRBV6-5	TRBJ1-2	CASSYSKPRTGYTF	TGTGCCAGCAGTTACTCGAAACCGAGAACTGGCTACACCTTC
NA	TRBD2	TRBV2	TRBJ2-7	CASSGGHEQYF	TGTGCCAGCTCGGGAGGTCACGAGCAGTACTTC